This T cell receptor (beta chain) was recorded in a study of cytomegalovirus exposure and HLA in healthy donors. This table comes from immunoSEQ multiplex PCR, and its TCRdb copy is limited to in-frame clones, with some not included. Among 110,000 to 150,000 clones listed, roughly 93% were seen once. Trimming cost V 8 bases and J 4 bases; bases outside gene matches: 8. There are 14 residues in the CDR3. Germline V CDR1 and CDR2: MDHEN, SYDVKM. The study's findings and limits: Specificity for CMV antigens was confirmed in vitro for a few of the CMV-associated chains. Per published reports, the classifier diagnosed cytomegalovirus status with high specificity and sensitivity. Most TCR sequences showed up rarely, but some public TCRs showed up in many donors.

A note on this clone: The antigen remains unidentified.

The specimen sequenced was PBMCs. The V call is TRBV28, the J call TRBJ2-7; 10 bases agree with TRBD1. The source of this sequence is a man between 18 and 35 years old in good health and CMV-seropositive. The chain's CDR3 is CASFSGTGVYEQYF. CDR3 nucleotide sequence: TGTGCCAGCTTCTCCGGGACAGGGGTATACGAGCAGTACTTC.